Listed below are T cell receptor beta chains from one sample, sequenced in a study of T-cell reconstitution after alpha-beta-depleted transplantation in children. One entry per CDR3 protein, called by TCRdb with MiXCR from the PCR reads. The sample yields about 640,000 distinct CDR3 sequences, roughly 13% seen once. Sequencing was performed on PBMCs, mostly from graft donor cells, taken 360 days after TCRalphabeta/CD19-depleted stem cell transplant. These receptors came from a male patient younger than 18 who had a stem cell transplant for acute myeloid leukemia, so the T cells may come from the graft donor. Each CDR3 is given with its conserved first and last residue. Each record gives: clone size, D gene, V gene, J gene, CDR3 DNA, CDR3 protein. The D gene is left open where the match is weak. Clone sizes are given selectively: once, few, many, or a class where the clone is expanded.

size: NA
D: TRBD2
V: TRBV29-1
J: TRBJ2-2
DNA: TGCAGCGTTTCTAAGGGACTAGCCCCCGGGGAGCTGTTTTTT
CDR3: CSVSKGLAPGELFF

size: few
D: NA
V: TRBV28
J: TRBJ2-3
DNA: TGTGCCAGCAGTTTATCGGGGAGAGGCGGCACAGATACGCAGTATTTT
CDR3: CASSLSGRGGTDTQYF

size: NA
D: NA
V: TRBV4-1
J: TRBJ2-7
DNA: TGCGCCAGCAGCCAAGTAGAGGCCTACGAGCAGTACTTC
CDR3: CASSQVEAYEQYF

size: NA
D: NA
V: TRBV20-1
J: TRBJ2-3
DNA: TGCAGTGCTAGAGATCTTCGGGGGCGCGAAAGCACAGATACGCAGTATTTT
CDR3: CSARDLRGRESTDTQYF

size: many
D: NA
V: TRBV7-9
J: TRBJ2-5
DNA: TGTGCCAGCAGCTTAGCAGGGGCCCAAGAGACCCAGTACTTC
CDR3: CASSLAGAQETQYF

size: few
D: TRBD1
V: TRBV29-1
J: TRBJ2-3
DNA: TGCAGCGCCGACCCGGGGACAGTTAGCACAGATACGCAGTATTTT
CDR3: CSADPGTVSTDTQYF

size: NA
D: NA
V: TRBV20-1
J: TRBJ1-4
DNA: TGCAGTGCTAGAGATCAGGACGGCAAACTGTTTTTT
CDR3: CSARDQDGKLFF

size: NA
D: TRBD1
V: TRBV29-1
J: TRBJ1-1
DNA: TGCAGCGTTGACCAGGGGGCCCTCACTGAAGCTTTCTTT
CDR3: CSVDQGALTEAFF

size: few
D: NA
V: TRBV10-3
J: TRBJ2-3
DNA: TGTGCCATCAGGCCCCTGGCCACAGATACGCAGTATTTT
CDR3: CAIRPLATDTQYF

size: many
D: NA
V: TRBV29-1
J: TRBJ1-1
DNA: TGCAGCCCCCTTCGGGCTACCGTGAACACTGAAGCTTTCTTT
CDR3: CSPLRATVNTEAFF

size: many
D: NA
V: TRBV6-5
J: TRBJ1-1
DNA: TGTGCCAGCAGTTACTTACCCCTTTCGGGGAACACTGAAGCTTTCTTT
CDR3: CASSYLPLSGNTEAFF

size: few
D: NA
V: TRBV12-3/TRBV12-4
J: TRBJ2-6
DNA: TGTGCCAGCAGTACCTCGACAGCTGGGGCCAACGTCCTGACTTTC
CDR3: CASSTSTAGANVLTF

size: few
D: NA
V: TRBV6-5
J: TRBJ2-7
DNA: TGTGCCAGCAGTTACGACGGACACCGGATTAACGAGCAGTACTTC
CDR3: CASSYDGHRINEQYF

size: few
D: NA
V: TRBV20-1
J: TRBJ2-7
DNA: TGCAGTGCTAGATGGCAAGGCTCCCACGAGCAGTACTTC
CDR3: CSARWQGSHEQYF

size: NA
D: TRBD2
V: TRBV12-3/TRBV12-4
J: TRBJ2-5
DNA: TGTGCCAGCAGTTTCCACAGCGGGACGTACCAAGAGACCCAGTACTTC
CDR3: CASSFHSGTYQETQYF

size: many
D: NA
V: TRBV21-1
J: TRBJ2-3
DNA: TGTGCCAGCAGCATAGGTGGTGGGGATACGCAGTATTTT
CDR3: CASSIGGGDTQYF

size: NA
D: TRBD2
V: TRBV24-1
J: TRBJ2-1
DNA: TGTGCCACCAGTGATTTTAGCGGGAGGGAGACAATGGAGCAGTTCTTC
CDR3: CATSDFSGRETMEQFF

size: few
D: TRBD2
V: TRBV20-1
J: TRBJ2-3
DNA: TGCAGTGCTAGAGATGGGGGACTAGCAGCAGATACGCAGTATTTT
CDR3: CSARDGGLAADTQYF

size: many
D: NA
V: TRBV28
J: TRBJ1-1
DNA: TGTGCCAGCAGTTTATTAGGCGGAGGAGGAACTGAAGCTTTCTTT
CDR3: CASSLLGGGGTEAFF

size: few
D: NA
V: TRBV19
J: TRBJ2-1
DNA: TGTGCCAGTAGTATCGCCTATGGCCGGGACTCCTACAATGAGCAGTTCTTC
CDR3: CASSIAYGRDSYNEQFF

size: few
D: TRBD1
V: TRBV5-6
J: TRBJ2-7
DNA: TGTGCCAGCAGCCGCCCGGGACAGGTTATCTACGAGCAGTACTTC
CDR3: CASSRPGQVIYEQYF

size: NA
D: TRBD2
V: TRBV10-3
J: TRBJ2-1
DNA: TGTGCCACCACGTGGAGCGGGAGGAGGGACAATGAGCAGTTCTTC
CDR3: CATTWSGRRDNEQFF

size: NA
D: TRBD1
V: TRBV28
J: TRBJ2-1
DNA: TGTGCCAGCAGTGAGACAGGGGCGTTTTTCTACAATGAGCAGTTCTTC
CDR3: CASSETGAFFYNEQFF

size: NA
D: TRBD2
V: TRBV7-2
J: TRBJ2-2
DNA: TGTGCCAGCAGCTGGCTCGGGAGGGGCACCGGGGAGCTGTTTTTT
CDR3: CASSWLGRGTGELFF

size: few
D: TRBD2
V: TRBV7-8
J: TRBJ2-3
DNA: TGTGCCAGCAGCTTAGGACCGGGAGGGCCCCTGAGCACAGATACGCAGTATTTT
CDR3: CASSLGPGGPLSTDTQYF

size: NA
D: NA
V: TRBV28
J: TRBJ1-1
DNA: TGTGCCATCAGGACGATCGCAGGTGAAGCTTTCTTT
CDR3: CAIRTIAGEAFF

size: many
D: TRBD2
V: TRBV12-3/TRBV12-4
J: TRBJ2-7
DNA: TGTGCCAGCAGTCGGACTAGCGGCTTTTACTACGAGCAGTACTTC
CDR3: CASSRTSGFYYEQYF

size: many
D: NA
V: TRBV4-2
J: TRBJ2-1
DNA: TGTGCCAGCAGCCAAGGACTAGGTGCCCTCCACAATGAGCAGTTCTTC
CDR3: CASSQGLGALHNEQFF

size: NA
D: NA
V: TRBV6-2/TRBV6-3
J: TRBJ2-7
DNA: TGTGCCAGCAGTTACCCACAGCGCGAGCAGTACTTC
CDR3: CASSYPQREQYF

size: few
D: NA
V: TRBV5-1
J: TRBJ2-7
DNA: TGCGCCAGCAGCTCAATCAGGGGGGACGAGCAGTACTTC
CDR3: CASSSIRGDEQYF

size: many
D: TRBD2
V: TRBV12-3/TRBV12-4
J: TRBJ2-2
DNA: TGTGCCAGTCAACTAGCGGGAGGGGGCACCGGGGAGCTGTTTTTT
CDR3: CASQLAGGGTGELFF

size: few
D: TRBD1
V: TRBV29-1
J: TRBJ1-1
DNA: TGCAGCGTTGCGACCGGGACAGGGAGAACTGAAGCTTTCTTT
CDR3: CSVATGTGRTEAFF

size: many
D: NA
V: TRBV5-1
J: TRBJ2-1
DNA: TGCGCCAGCAGCTTGGAACGCGGCTCCTACAATGAGCAGTTCTTC
CDR3: CASSLERGSYNEQFF

size: few
D: TRBD1
V: TRBV7-3
J: TRBJ2-1
DNA: TGTGCCAGCAGCACAATACAGGGGGCCAATGAGCAGTTCTTC
CDR3: CASSTIQGANEQFF

size: NA
D: TRBD1
V: TRBV29-1
J: TRBJ1-2
DNA: TGCAGCGTTGTGGGGACAGTGATTAACTATGGCTACACCTTC
CDR3: CSVVGTVINYGYTF

size: many
D: TRBD1
V: TRBV12-3/TRBV12-4
J: TRBJ2-5
DNA: TGTGCCAGCAGCCCCGGGACAGCCCAAGAGACCCAGTACTTC
CDR3: CASSPGTAQETQYF

size: few
D: NA
V: TRBV28
J: TRBJ2-7
DNA: TGTGCCAGTATTCTTTGTCCTGGGGAGAGTTCCGAGGGCGAGCAGTACTTC
CDR3: CASILCPGESSEGEQYF

size: NA
D: NA
V: TRBV6-2/TRBV6-3
J: TRBJ2-7
DNA: TGTGCCAGCAGTTACTTATTCGGCTACGAGCAGTACTTC
CDR3: CASSYLFGYEQYF

size: many
D: TRBD2
V: TRBV4-1
J: TRBJ2-3
DNA: TGCGCCAGCAGCCAAGCTTTAGCGGGGGCCCGGGATACGCAGTATTTT
CDR3: CASSQALAGARDTQYF

size: few
D: TRBD1
V: TRBV6-4
J: TRBJ2-3
DNA: TGTGCCAGCAGTGAAGGGACAGGGTCCGGTACGCAGTATTTT
CDR3: CASSEGTGSGTQYF